A selection of T cell receptor beta chains follows, all from one sample in a study of post-analysis software for immune sequencing data. One entry per CDR3 protein results from TCRdb running MiXCR on the PCR reads. In the table there are fewer than 600,000 distinct CDR3 sequences, under 55% of which are singletons. The sequenced material came from blood. The receptors originated from a girl aged 10 to 17 with multiple sclerosis. The CDR3 runs from the conserved cysteine through the conserved F or W. A D gene is named only where the DNA matches it firmly. Size tells how often a clone was seen (once, few, many) or the class of an expanded clone, and some rows leave it out.

J gene: TRBJ2-7
V gene: TRBV7-2
CDR3 length: 12
D gene: .
clone size: .
CDR3 DNA: TGTGCCGAGCAAGGGGGGGGAACCGAGCAGTACTTC
CDR3 protein: CAEQGGGTEQYF

J gene: TRBJ1-1
V gene: TRBV25-1
CDR3 length: 16
D gene: .
clone size: .
CDR3 DNA: TGTGCCAGCAGCAGGGGAGGGGGTCGGATGAACACTGAAGCTTTCTTT
CDR3 protein: CASSRGGGRMNTEAFF

J gene: TRBJ2-7
V gene: TRBV15
CDR3 length: 13
D gene: .
clone size: few
CDR3 DNA: TGTGCCACCAGCAGAGATGAGTCGTACGAGCAGTACTTC
CDR3 protein: CATSRDESYEQYF

J gene: TRBJ2-3
V gene: TRBV7-2
CDR3 length: 16
D gene: .
clone size: few
CDR3 DNA: TGTGCCAGCAGGGTAACGGCTAGCGCCCGCACAGATACGCAGTATTTT
CDR3 protein: CASRVTASARTDTQYF

J gene: TRBJ2-1
V gene: TRBV4-1
CDR3 length: 15
D gene: TRBD2
clone size: .
CDR3 DNA: TGCGCCAGCAGCCAACTTAGCGGGACCTACAATGAGCAGTTCTTC
CDR3 protein: CASSQLSGTYNEQFF

J gene: TRBJ1-2
V gene: TRBV3-1
CDR3 length: 14
D gene: .
clone size: .
CDR3 DNA: TGTGCCAGCAGCCAGCTCGGATCTAACTATGGCTACACCTTC
CDR3 protein: CASSQLGSNYGYTF

J gene: TRBJ2-7
V gene: TRBV12-3/TRBV12-4
CDR3 length: 11
D gene: .
clone size: .
CDR3 DNA: TGTGCCAGCTCGGACGCCTACGAGCAGTACTTC
CDR3 protein: CASSDAYEQYF

J gene: TRBJ2-2
V gene: TRBV5-1
CDR3 length: 16
D gene: .
clone size: .
CDR3 DNA: TGCGCCAGCAGCTCTCGGGTGATAGTGAACACCGGGGAGCTGTTTTTT
CDR3 protein: CASSSRVIVNTGELFF

J gene: TRBJ1-2
V gene: TRBV4-1
CDR3 length: 13
D gene: .
clone size: .
CDR3 DNA: TGCGCCAGCGCTCAGCAGGGAAGCTATGGCTACACCTTC
CDR3 protein: CASAQQGSYGYTF

J gene: TRBJ1-5
V gene: TRBV28
CDR3 length: 17
D gene: TRBD1
clone size: .
CDR3 DNA: TGTGCCAGCAGTCCTGACAGGGGGTCTTCCCCCAATCAGCCCCAGCATTTT
CDR3 protein: CASSPDRGSSPNQPQHF